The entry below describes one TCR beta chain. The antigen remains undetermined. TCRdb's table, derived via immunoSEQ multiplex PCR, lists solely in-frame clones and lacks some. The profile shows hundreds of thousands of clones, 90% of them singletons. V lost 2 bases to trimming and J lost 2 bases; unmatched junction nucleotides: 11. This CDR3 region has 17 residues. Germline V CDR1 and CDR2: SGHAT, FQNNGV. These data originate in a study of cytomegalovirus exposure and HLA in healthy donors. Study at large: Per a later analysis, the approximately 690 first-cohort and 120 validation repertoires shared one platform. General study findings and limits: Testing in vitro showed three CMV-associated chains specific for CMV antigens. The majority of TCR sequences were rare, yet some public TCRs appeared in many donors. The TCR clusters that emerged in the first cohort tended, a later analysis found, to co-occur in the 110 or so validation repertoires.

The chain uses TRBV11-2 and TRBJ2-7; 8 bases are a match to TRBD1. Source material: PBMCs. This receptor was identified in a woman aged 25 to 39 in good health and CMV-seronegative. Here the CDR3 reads CASSLTRDGTGPYEQYF. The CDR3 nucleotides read TGTGCCAGCAGCTTAACCCGTGACGGGACAGGTCCCTACGAGCAGTACTTC.